This T cell receptor (beta chain) was observed in a study of cytomegalovirus exposure and HLA in healthy donors. In germline, CDR1 is PRHDT, CDR2 FYEKMQ (reference sequence). V was pared by 2 bases and J by 2 bases, with 6 bases of the junction left unmatched. The CDR3 totals 16 residues. PCR involved 60 Vbeta and 13 Jbeta primers. The table came from immunoSEQ multiplex PCR; TCRdb's copy has only in-frame clones and leaves some out. The sample shows 120,000 or so clones, roughly 80% of them seen only once. Material: PBMCs. This chain connects TRBV13 to TRBJ1-2; 9 nucleotides line up with TRBD1. The receptor was derived from a man aged 25 to 40 in good health and CMV-seropositive. The CDR3 protein is CASSLIRDRVNYGYTF. CDR3 nucleotides: TGTGCCAGCAGCTTAATACGGGACAGGGTGAACTATGGCTACACCTTC.